This TCR beta chain stems from a study of regulatory T cells in long-lasting Graves disease. Overall study findings and caveats: The sample size was small, and this may have reduced accuracy.

Time point described: newly diagnosed GD, antithyroid drugs for less than 3 months. PBMCs were the source of the RNA used for TCR sequencing. Germline CDR1 reads SGHNT; CDR2 reads YENEEA. This CDR3 is 16 amino acids long. To make TCR beta libraries, researchers used iRepertoire HTBI primers and Arm-PCR of CDR3 regions. TCRdb reprocessed the multiplex PCR reads with MiXCR, giving one entry per CDR3 protein. In the table there are approximately 400,000 distinct CDR3 sequences, under 15% of which are singletons. With respect to this clonotype: Its specificity is unknown. Compared with germline, one end of the junction differs, possibly owing to a read error.

These data also featured in a second study, about T cells in Graves' hyperthyroidism and ophthalmopathy. As reported in that work: Exclusion criteria comprised uncontrolled infection, other autoimmune disease, pregnancy or lactation.

The chain carries TRBV11-3 and TRBJ2-1; the D gene is possibly TRBD2 (6 bases). The specimen was peripheral blood mononuclear cells (PBMCs), collected at new diagnosis, from a patient treated with antithyroid drugs. The sequence was obtained from a woman aged 30 to 39 with Graves disease. The CDR3 spells CASSPSSMGGEETQHF. CDR3 bases: TGTGCCAGCAGCCCCTCATCCATGGGAGGAGAAGAGACCCAGCACTTC.